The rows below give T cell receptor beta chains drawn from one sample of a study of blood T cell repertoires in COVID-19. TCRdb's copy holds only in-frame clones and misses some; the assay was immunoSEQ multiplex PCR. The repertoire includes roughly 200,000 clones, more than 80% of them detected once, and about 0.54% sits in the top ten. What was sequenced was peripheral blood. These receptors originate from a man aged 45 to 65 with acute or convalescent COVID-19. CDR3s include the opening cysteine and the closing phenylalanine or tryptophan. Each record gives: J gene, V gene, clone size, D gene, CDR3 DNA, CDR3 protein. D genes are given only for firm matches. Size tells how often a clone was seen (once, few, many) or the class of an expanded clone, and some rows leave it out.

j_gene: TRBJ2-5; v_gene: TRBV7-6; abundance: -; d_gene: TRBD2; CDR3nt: TGTGCCAGCAGCCCAATGGGGCTAGCGGGGGAGACCCAGTACTTC; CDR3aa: CASSPMGLAGETQYF
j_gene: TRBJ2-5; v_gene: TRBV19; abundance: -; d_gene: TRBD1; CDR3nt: TGTGCCAGTAGTATGACGGGGACAGGGGGCAACAGAGAGACCCAGTACTTC; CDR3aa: CASSMTGTGGNRETQYF
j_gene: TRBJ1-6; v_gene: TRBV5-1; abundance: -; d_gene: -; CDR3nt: TGCGCCAGCAGCTTGGTTGGCAATTCACCCCTCCACTTT; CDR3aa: CASSLVGNSPLHF
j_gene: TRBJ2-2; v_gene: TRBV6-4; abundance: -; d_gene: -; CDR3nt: TGTGCCAGCAGTGAACAACGGACAACCGGGGAGCTGTTTTTT; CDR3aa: CASSEQRTTGELFF
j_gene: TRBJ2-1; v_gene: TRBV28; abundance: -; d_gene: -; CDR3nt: TGTGCCAGCAGTTTTCAGGGCGGCAATGAGCAGTTCTTC; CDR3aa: CASSFQGGNEQFF
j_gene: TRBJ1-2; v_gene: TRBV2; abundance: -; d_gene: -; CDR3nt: TGTGCCAGCAGGGACACAGGGTTGGCTGGCTACACCTTC; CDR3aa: CASRDTGLAGYTF
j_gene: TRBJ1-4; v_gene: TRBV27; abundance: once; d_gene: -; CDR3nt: TGTGCCAGCAGTCTACAGGGCGCGGGCGAAAAACTGTTTTTT; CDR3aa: CASSLQGAGEKLFF
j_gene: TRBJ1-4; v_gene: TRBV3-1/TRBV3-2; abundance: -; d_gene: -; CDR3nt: TGTGCCAGCAGCCCCACAACTAATGAAAAACTGTTTTTT; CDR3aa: CASSPTTNEKLFF
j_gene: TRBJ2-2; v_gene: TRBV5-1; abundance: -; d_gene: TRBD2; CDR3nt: TGCGCCAGCAGCTCCGGACTAGCGGGAGGGCCAAGGGCCACCGGGGAGCTGTTTTTT; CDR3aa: CASSSGLAGGPRATGELFF
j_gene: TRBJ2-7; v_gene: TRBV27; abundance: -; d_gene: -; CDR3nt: TGTGCCAGCAGTTTCGGAGGGGGCGGCTACGAGCAGTACTTC; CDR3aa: CASSFGGGGYEQYF
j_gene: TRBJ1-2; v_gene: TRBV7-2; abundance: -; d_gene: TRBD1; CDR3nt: TGTGCCAGCAGCACCCTGGACAGGGGGCGTAACTATGGCTACACCTTC; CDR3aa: CASSTLDRGRNYGYTF
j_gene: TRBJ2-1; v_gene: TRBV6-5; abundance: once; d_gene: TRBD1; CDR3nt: TGTGCCAGCAGGCTGGGACAGGCAGACAATGAGCAGTTCTTC; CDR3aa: CASRLGQADNEQFF
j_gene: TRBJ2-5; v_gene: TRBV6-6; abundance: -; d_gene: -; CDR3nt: TGTGCCAGCAGGTCACAAGAGACCCAGTACTTC; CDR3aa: CASRSQETQYF
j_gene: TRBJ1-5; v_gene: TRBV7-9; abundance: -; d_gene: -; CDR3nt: TGTGCCAGCAGCTTAGACGCGGGTAGTCAGCCCCAGCATTTT; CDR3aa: CASSLDAGSQPQHF
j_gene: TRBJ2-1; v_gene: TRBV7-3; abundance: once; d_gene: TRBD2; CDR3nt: TGTGCCAGCAGCCCCCGGACTAGCGGGCCCAATGAGCAGTTCTTC; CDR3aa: CASSPRTSGPNEQFF
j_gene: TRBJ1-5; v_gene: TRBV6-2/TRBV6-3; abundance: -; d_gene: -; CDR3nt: TGTGCCAGCAGCTGGCGGGGAATCAATAGCAATCAGCCCCAGCATTTT; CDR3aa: CASSWRGINSNQPQHF
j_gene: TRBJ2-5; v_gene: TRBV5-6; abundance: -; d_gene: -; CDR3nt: TGTGCCAGCAGCTTGGAGGCGGGGCTGTTCGAGACCCAGTACTTC; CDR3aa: CASSLEAGLFETQYF
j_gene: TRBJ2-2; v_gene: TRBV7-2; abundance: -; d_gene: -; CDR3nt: TGTGCCAGCAGCTTAGCGTCTCAGTATAACACCGGGGAGCTGTTTTTT; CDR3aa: CASSLASQYNTGELFF
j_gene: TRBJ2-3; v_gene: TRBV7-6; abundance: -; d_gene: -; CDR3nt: TGTGCCAGCAGCCCCCCTTACTTTTATACGCAGTATTTT; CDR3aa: CASSPPYFYTQYF
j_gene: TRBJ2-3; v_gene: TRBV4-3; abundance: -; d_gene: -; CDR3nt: TGCGCCAGCAGCCAACTCGGGACACCAGATACGCAGTATTTT; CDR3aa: CASSQLGTPDTQYF
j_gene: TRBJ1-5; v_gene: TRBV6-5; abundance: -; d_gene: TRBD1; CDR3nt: TGTGCCAGCAGCCTAACGGGACAGGGTAATCAGCCCCAGCATTTT; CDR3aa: CASSLTGQGNQPQHF
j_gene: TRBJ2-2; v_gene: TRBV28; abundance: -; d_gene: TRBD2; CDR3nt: TGTGCCAGCAGTTCCCCCTTCTATAGCGGGCGCAAGAACACCGGGGAGCTGTTTTTT; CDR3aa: CASSSPFYSGRKNTGELFF
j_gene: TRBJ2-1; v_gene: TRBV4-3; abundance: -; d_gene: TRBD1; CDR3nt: TGCGCCAGCAGCCAAGCCAAGGGACAGGGGGCGAGAAGGAATGAGCAGTTCTTC; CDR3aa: CASSQAKGQGARRNEQFF
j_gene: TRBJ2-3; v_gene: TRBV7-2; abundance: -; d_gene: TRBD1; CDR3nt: TGTGCCAGCAGCCCCGGACAGGGAGATAGCACAGATACGCAGTATTTT; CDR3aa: CASSPGQGDSTDTQYF
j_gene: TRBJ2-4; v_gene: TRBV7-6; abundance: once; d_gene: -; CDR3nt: TGTGCCAGCAGCCCTCAGACCAGGCGGGGCAAAAACATTCAGTACTTC; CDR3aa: CASSPQTRRGKNIQYF
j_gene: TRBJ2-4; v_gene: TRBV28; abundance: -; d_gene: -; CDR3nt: TGTGCCAGCAACGAACAGGGATCCTTAGCCAAAAACATTCAGTACTTC; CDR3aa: CASNEQGSLAKNIQYF
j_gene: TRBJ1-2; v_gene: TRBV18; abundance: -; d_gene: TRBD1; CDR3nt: TGTGCCAGCTCTCCAGGCCGAACAGGGGGCTATGGCTACACCTTC; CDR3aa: CASSPGRTGGYGYTF
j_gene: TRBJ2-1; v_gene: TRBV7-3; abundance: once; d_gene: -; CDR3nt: TGTGCCAGCAGCTTAACCCCGGGAGTCTACAATGAGCAGTTCTTC; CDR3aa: CASSLTPGVYNEQFF